These T cell receptor beta chains were read from a single sample in a study of shared clonotypes between healthy human individuals. Profiling relied on immunoSEQ multiplex PCR, and the TCRdb table lists in-frame clones only, not all of them. This sample has roughly 2 million clones, with roughly 96% found just once. Sequenced: naive CD4+ T cells sorted from blood. These receptors all stem from a man between 18 and 35 years old in good health. Both conserved end residues are part of each CDR3.

v_call cdr3_aa
TRBV28 CASSSGTAMRGYTF
TRBV18 CASSPTGQETQYF
TRBV2 CASVQRESTDTQYF
TRBV27 CASSLTSGGTDTQYF
TRBV4-1 CASSQVAGGLNEQFF
TRBV6-5 CASSSGGGIRTGELFF
TRBV7-9 CASSLGGAPQETQYF
TRBV7-2 CASSLTGIFHEQYF
TRBV11-2 CASSFTESSGNTIYF
TRBV25-1 CASSELASGRADTGELFF
TRBV7-2 CASSLDGRAETQYF
TRBV5-4 CASSSVRDEQFF
TRBV5-1 CASSLGELGPQETQYF
TRBV1 CTSSPGTSESPHQETQYF
TRBV7-2 CASSLVGSKQETQYF
TRBV7-9 CASSPIAREQYF